This T cell receptor beta chain was captured by sequencing in a study of T cell repertoires in cytomegalovirus infection. Study context: An indication of both CMV infection and matching HLA type came from public TCR beta signatures. Findings of the study overall: Of the TCR beta families, the public ones yielded a cumulative frequency that identified carriers of CMV plus the relevant HLA. CMV-specific TCR beta clonotypes restricted by HLA-C were the ones dominating the ex vivo response.

Germline V CDR1 and CDR2: MNHEY, SMNVEV (reference sequence). The junction had 8 bases not matched to a gene; V was cut back by 1 base and J by 5 bases. The CDR3 has 17 amino acids. TCRdb processed the reads anew with MiXCR; each CDR3 protein has one entry. The table has nearly 550,000 distinct CDR3 sequences, about 15% seen once; the top ten hold roughly a quarter. A note on this clonotype: Its matching antigen is unknown.

This rearrangement joins TRBV27 to TRBJ2-2; 9 bases match TRBD2. This clonotype was obtained from a human donor in good health (CMV status not recorded). Some clones in this sample may be carry-over from other donors' samples. The sequencing sample was made of CD8+ T cells from PBMCs. DNA of the CDR3: TGTGCCAGCAGTTTATTCGGGCTAGCGGGAATGACCGGGGAGCTGTTTTTT. This codes for CASSLFGLAGMTGELFF.